Below, 5 T cell receptor beta chains from the same sample are listed, as sequenced in a study of T cell repertoires in cytomegalovirus infection. Each CDR3 protein gets one entry after TCRdb re-called the reads with MiXCR. The sample lists under 800,000 distinct CDR3 sequences; about 24% were seen once. Sequences were obtained from CD8+ T cells from PBMCs. The receptors were sampled from a human donor in good health (CMV status not recorded). Some clones in this sample may be carry-over from other donors' samples.

This clonotype was seen only a few times. The junction and the germline gene differ at one end; a read error may be behind it. The V gene is TRBV4-1, the J gene TRBJ1-5; D remains ambiguous. Germline loops: CDR1 MGHRA, CDR2 YSYEKL. The CDR3 has 16 amino acids. The CDR3 sequence: CASSQEAFGDGQPQHF. The CDR3 DNA is TGTGCCAGCAGCCAGGAGGCTTTTGGCGACGGTCAGCCCCAGCATTTT.

This clonotype was recorded a few times. The V call is TRBV29-1, the J call TRBJ2-2; 8 bases are a match to TRBD2. With 3 bases clipped from V and 4 bases from J, the junction kept 10 bases outside the gene matches. Looked up from germline, CDR1 is SQVTM and CDR2 is ANQGSEA. The CDR3 consists of 16 residues. CDR3 sequence reads: CSVEEGLEGGTGELFF. The CDR3 bases are TGCAGCGTTGAGGAGGGACTAGAGGGGGGCACCGGGGAGCTGTTTTTT.

This clonotype was seen more than once but under ten times. The V gene is TRBV28, the J gene TRBJ2-1, with D possibly matching TRBD1 (7 bases). The germline CDR1 and CDR2 sequences are MDHEN and SYDVKM. The CDR3 totals 16 residues. Trimming took 5 bases from V and 2 from J, leaving 16 bases between them. CDR3: CASSPPRRGPYNEQFF. CDR3 nucleotide sequence: TGTGCCAGCAGTCCACCAAGGAGGGGGCCCTACAATGAGCAGTTCTTC.

This clonotype has just a few counts. The chain has TRBV19 and TRBJ1-6, with 8 bases lining up with TRBD1. This CDR3 spans 16 amino acids. Trimming took 7 bases from V and 2 from J; bases not matched to a gene: 7. The germline CDR1 and CDR2 sequences are LNHDA and SQIVND (reference sequence). DNA of the CDR3: TGTGCCAGTACCAATGTGGACAGGGCCTATAATTCACCCCTCCACTTT. Translation gives CASTNVDRAYNSPLHF.

The V and J genes are TRBV6-5 and TRBJ1-2; D might be TRBD1 (6 bases). CDR1 MNHEY and CDR2 SVGAGI come from the germline V gene. Trimming left V 6 bases short and J 2 bases short, with 16 bases between. This CDR3 is 15 amino acids long. The CDR3 spells CASSKQGRLNYGYTF. The DNA of the CDR3 is TGTGCCAGCAGCAAACAGGGACGGCTGAACTATGGCTACACCTTC.